This TCR beta chain was captured by sequencing in a study of blood T cell repertoires in COVID-19. The overall study: Two negative PCRs, clearance, or symptom resolution were required of recovered Cohort 3 donors.

CDR1 is ENHRY and CDR2 is SYGVKD in the germline V gene. The length of the CDR3 is 13 residues. V lost 1 base to trimming and J lost 6 bases, with 10 bases between them. Produced via immunoSEQ multiplex PCR; TCRdb's table is partial and in-frame only. Of about 170,000 clones in the sample, 79% were seen once. Sequencing used PBMCs or T cells enriched from blood (not recorded which). The TCR was taken from a woman between 65 and 79 years old in a cohort exposed to, infected with or recovered from COVID-19 (not recorded which). V usage is TRBV10-3 and J usage is TRBJ2-7; D may be TRBD2 (5 bases). The CDR3 here is CAISELLEGEQYF. In DNA, the CDR3 is TGTGCCATCAGTGAGTTACTAGAAGGCGAGCAGTACTTC.